There are many counts of the clone carrying this T cell receptor beta chain. This specimen comes from a study of T cells of healthy individuals. The CDR3 spans 15 residues. Germline values: CDR1 SGHNT, CDR2 YYREEE (reference sequence). V lost 4 bases and J lost 9; bases outside the gene matches: 9. One entry per CDR3 protein results from TCRdb running MiXCR on the 5' RACE reads. The table records around 63,000 distinct CDR3 sequences, roughly 17% of them present only once. This rearrangement joins TRBV5-4 to TRBJ2-1; 11 bases map to TRBD2. The source is a human donor in good health. This CDR3 reads CASSPDSGGALEQFF. As DNA, the CDR3 is TGTGCCAGCAGCCCAGATAGCGGGGGGGCACTTGAGCAGTTCTTC.